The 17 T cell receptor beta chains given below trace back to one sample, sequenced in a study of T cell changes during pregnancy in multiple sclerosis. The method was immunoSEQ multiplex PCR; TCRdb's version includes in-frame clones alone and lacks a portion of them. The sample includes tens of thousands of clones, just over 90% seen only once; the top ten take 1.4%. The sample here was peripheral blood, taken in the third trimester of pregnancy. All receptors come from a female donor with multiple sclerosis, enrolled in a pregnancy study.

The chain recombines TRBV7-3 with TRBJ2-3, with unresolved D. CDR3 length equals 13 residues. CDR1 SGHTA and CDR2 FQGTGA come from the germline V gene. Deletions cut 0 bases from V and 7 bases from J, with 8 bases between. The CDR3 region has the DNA TGTGCCAGCAGCTTAACTCTTTATAATACGCAGTATTTT. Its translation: CASSLTLYNTQYF.

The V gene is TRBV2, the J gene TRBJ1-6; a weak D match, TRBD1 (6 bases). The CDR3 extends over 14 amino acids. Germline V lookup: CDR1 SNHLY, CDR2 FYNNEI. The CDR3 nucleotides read TGTGCTAGACAGGACTTGAAGGGTAATTCACCCCTCCACTTT. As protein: CARQDLKGNSPLHF.

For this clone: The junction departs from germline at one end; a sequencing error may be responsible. CDR3 sequence (DNA): TGTGCCAGCAGCCAATCTAGCAATCAGCAGTTCTTC. This translates into CASSQSSNQQFF. This chain connects TRBV7-9 to TRBJ2-1, with TRBD2 as a possible D gene (5 bases). The germline CDR1 and CDR2 sequences are SEHNR and FQNEAQ (reference sequence). CDR3 length: 12 residues.

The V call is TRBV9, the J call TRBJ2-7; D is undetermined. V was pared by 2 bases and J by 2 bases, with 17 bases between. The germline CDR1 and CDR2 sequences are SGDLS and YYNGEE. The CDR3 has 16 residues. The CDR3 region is CASSVGLMAETYEQYF. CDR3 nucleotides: TGTGCCAGCAGCGTGGGTCTCATGGCGGAAACCTACGAGCAGTACTTC.

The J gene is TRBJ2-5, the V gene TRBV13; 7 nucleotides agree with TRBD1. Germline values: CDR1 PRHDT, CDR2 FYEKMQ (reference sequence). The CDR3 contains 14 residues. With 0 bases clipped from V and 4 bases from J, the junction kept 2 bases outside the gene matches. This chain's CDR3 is CASSLGQGRETQYF. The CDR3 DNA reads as TGTGCCAGCAGCTTAGGACAGGGGCGAGAGACCCAGTACTTC. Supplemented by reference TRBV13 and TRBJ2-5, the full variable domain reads AAGVIQSPRHLIKEKRETATLKCYPIPRHDTVYWYQQGPGQDPQFLISFYEKMQSDKGSIPDRFSAQQFSDYHSELNMSSLELGDSALYFCASSLGQGRETQYFGPGTRLLVL.

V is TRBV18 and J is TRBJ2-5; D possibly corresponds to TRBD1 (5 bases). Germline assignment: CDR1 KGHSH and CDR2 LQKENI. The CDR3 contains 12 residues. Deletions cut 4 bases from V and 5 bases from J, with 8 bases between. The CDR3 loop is CASSLSGETQYF. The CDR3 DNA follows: TGTGCCAGCTCACTATCAGGGGAGACCCAGTACTTC.

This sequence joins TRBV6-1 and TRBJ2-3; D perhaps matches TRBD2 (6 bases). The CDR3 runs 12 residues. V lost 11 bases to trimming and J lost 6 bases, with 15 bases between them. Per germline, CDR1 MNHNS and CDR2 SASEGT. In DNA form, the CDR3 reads TGTGCCGCGCCGTCCAGCGGGGATACGCAGTATTTT. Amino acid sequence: CAAPSSGDTQYF.

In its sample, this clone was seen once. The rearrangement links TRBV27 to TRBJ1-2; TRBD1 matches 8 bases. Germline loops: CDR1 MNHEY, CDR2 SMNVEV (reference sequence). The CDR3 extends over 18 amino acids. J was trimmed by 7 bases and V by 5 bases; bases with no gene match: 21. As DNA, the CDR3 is TGTGCCAGCAGTCCCCTGGAGGTCATGGCATCAGGGGGCGGTGGCTACACCTTC. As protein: CASSPLEVMASGGGGYTF.

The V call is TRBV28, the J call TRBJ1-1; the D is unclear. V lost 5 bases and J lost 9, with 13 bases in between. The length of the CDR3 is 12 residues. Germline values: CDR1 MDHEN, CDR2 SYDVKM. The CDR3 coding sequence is TGTGCCAGCAGTCCGAAAGGTGACAAAGCTTTCTTT. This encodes CASSPKGDKAFF.

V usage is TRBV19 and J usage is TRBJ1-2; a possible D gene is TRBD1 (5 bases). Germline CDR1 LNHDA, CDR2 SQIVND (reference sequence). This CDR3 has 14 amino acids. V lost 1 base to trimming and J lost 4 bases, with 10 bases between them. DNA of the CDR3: TGTGCCAGTAGTATAGGGAGGGGAATCTATGGCTACACCTTC. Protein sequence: CASSIGRGIYGYTF.

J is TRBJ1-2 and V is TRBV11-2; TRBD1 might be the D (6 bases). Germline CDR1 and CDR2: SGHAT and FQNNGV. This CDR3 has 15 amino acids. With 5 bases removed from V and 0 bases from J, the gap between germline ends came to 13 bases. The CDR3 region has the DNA TGTGCCAGCAGCCTTACAGGGTCGGCTAACTATGGCTACACCTTC. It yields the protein CASSLTGSANYGYTF.

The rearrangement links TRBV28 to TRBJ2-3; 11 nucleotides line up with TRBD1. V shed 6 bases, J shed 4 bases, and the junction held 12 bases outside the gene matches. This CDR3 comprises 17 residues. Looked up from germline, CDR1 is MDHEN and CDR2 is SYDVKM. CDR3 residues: CASSASVPGQGADTQYF. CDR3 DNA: TGTGCCAGCAGCGCCTCGGTTCCGGGACAGGGGGCAGATACGCAGTATTTT.

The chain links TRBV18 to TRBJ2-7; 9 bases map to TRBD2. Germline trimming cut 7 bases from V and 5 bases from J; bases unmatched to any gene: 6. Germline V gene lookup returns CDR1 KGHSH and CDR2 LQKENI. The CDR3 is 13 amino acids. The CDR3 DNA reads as TGTGCCAGCTTCCAGACTAGCGGAGACGAGCAGTACTTC. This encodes CASFQTSGDEQYF.

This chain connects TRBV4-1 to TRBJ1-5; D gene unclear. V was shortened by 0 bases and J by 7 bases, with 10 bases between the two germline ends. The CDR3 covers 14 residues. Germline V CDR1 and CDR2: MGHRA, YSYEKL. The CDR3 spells CASSQDPARQPQHF. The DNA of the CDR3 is TGCGCCAGCAGCCAAGACCCCGCCAGACAGCCCCAGCATTTT.

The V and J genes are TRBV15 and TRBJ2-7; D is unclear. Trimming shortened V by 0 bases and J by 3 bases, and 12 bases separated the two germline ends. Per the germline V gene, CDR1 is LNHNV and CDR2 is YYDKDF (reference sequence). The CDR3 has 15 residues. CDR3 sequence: CATSRDFGRGYEQYF. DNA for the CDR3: TGTGCCACCAGCAGAGATTTCGGCAGAGGCTACGAGCAGTACTTC.

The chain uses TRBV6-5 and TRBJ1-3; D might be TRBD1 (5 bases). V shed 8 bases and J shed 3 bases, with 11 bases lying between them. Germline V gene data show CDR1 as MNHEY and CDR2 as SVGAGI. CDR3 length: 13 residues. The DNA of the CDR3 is TGTGCCAGCTATCGCGGGGGTGGAAACACCATATATTTT. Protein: CASYRGGGNTIYF.

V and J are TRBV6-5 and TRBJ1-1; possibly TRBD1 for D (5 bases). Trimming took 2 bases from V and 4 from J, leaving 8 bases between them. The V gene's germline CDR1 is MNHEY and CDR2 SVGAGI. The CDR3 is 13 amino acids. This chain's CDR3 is CASSYGGGTEAFF. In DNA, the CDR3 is TGTGCCAGCAGTTACGGGGGGGGCACTGAAGCTTTCTTT.